This T cell receptor beta chain emerged from a study of blood T cell repertoires in COVID-19 (dated by TCRdb to about 2020). General notes on the study: The collaborator samples originated in the United States, Italy and Spain and spanned the acute and convalescent phases of COVID-19. The prospective study material was composed of cDNA or gDNA derived from T cells, B-cell-depleted T cells, or PBMCs. Deeply sampled blood TCRbeta repertoires from subjects exposed to, actively infected with, or recovered from COVID-19 were included in the dataset. The repertoires were released in a freely available public database meant as a resource for research on the immune response to SARS-CoV-2. Samples were obtained from the ongoing ImmuneRACE study (first 160 participants) and from about 1,300 subjects provided by 6 global collaborators. Nearly every sample came with metadata listing a de-identified subject ID, COVID-19 status, age in years and sex. Where HLA class I and class II types were available, the types were taken from metadata supplied by the sample provider, not from assay-based typing.

Paper-wide results and their limitations: The quantity of clinical and demographic metadata differed by source and by participant and was supplied without curation.

With regard to this clone: Its antigen is currently not known. Within one base of it there is no much larger clone, and no base qualities were kept.

The germline V gene specifies SGHTS as CDR1 and YDEGEE as CDR2. V sheds 1 base and J sheds 7 bases, leaving 17 bases between their ends. CDR3 length: 15 amino acids, cysteine to phenylalanine. The kept DNA is CDR3 alone, 45 bases in frame from the first base. Participants in the prospective study were aged about 18 to 100 years, lived in about two dozen United States geographic areas, and enrolled through a virtual design. In the prospective study, cohorts were assigned on the basis of participant-reported clinical history obtained from a screening survey and a study questionnaire. Recovered participants in ImmuneRACE Cohort 3 were defined as having two consecutive negative NP/OP PCR tests, clearance from a healthcare professional, or resolution of symptoms. Each participant in the prospective study had whole blood, serum and a nasopharyngeal or oropharyngeal swab collected by mobile phlebotomists. Participants in the prospective study had the option to provide additional blood draws and questionnaires over a roughly 2-month period. Before DNA extraction, prospective study blood samples were shipped either frozen or at room temperature.

TCRbeta CDR3 regions were amplified from genomic DNA by means of the immunoSEQ Assay, a bias-controlled multiplex PCR. As for the original processing: The number of nucleated cells in each sample was estimated from the amplification of reference gene primers within the assay. Sequence reads were collapsed and filtered to measure the absolute abundance of every unique TCRbeta CDR3 rearrangement. For each sample, productive Simpson clonality was calculated by taking the square root of Simpson's diversity index across productive rearrangements. Imported from immuneACCESS, the table was reduced by TCRdb to in-frame sequences with V and J called. These copies leave out some clones; in studies compared against another copy, an unresolved V gene accounts for under half, and the cause of the remainder is not known. That table is the source of V, J and clone size, and D and trimming were worked out from the DNA. The sample table contains hundreds of thousands of clones; only one count was recorded for 85% of them. Roughly 20% of the sample lies in the top ten.

The sample taken for sequencing was PBMCs or T cells enriched from blood (not recorded which). This clonotype was obtained from a man aged 35 to 55 who had recovered from COVID-19. The V and J genes are TRBV5-8 and TRBJ1-1; a weak D assignment points to TRBD1 (5 bases agree). The nucleotide sequence is TGTGCCAGCAGCTTGACGTCAGGGCGCCGATATGAAGCTTTCTTT. Its amino acids are CASSLTSGRRYEAFF.